These 21 T cell receptor beta chains share one sample of origin, sequenced in a study of blood T cell repertoires in COVID-19. Using immunoSEQ multiplex PCR, the repertoire was profiled, and TCRdb retains in-frame clones only, with some absent. The table has 200,000 to 250,000 clones, approximately 84% seen once. Material for sequencing was PBMCs or T cells enriched from blood (not recorded which). These receptor sequences come from a man in his 60s who had recovered from COVID-19.

The V gene is TRBV6-5, the J gene TRBJ1-2, with 9 positions matching TRBD1. Germline values: CDR1 MNHEY, CDR2 SVGAGI. Trimming at V came to 6 bases and at J to 6 bases, leaving 11 bases not matched to a gene. This CDR3 has 15 amino acids. The CDR3 here is CASRRVGQGSDGYTF. CDR3 nucleotide sequence: TGTGCCAGCAGGCGAGTGGGACAGGGATCTGATGGCTACACCTTC.

The chain recombines TRBV6-2 or TRBV6-3 with TRBJ2-1; no clear D gene. Trimming removed 4 bases at V and 3 bases at J, with 13 bases between. The germline V gene has CDR1 MNHEY and CDR2 SVGEGT. The CDR3 is 15 amino acids. The CDR3 coding sequence is TGTGCCAGCAGTTTCTACCAAATTCTCTACAATGAGCAGTTCTTC. Translation gives CASSFYQILYNEQFF.

The J gene is TRBJ1-1, the V gene TRBV3-1 (or the pseudogene TRBV3-2); no definite D call. The CDR3 consists of 15 residues. Trimming removed 4 bases from V and 1 base from J, with 13 bases in between. CDR1 is LGHDT, CDR2 YNNKEL, per germline (reference sequence). The CDR3 spells CASSPDRGANTEAFF. In nucleotides, the CDR3 is TGTGCCAGCAGCCCCGACCGGGGAGCGAACACTGAAGCTTTCTTT.

This chain uses TRBV9 with TRBJ2-7; a weak D match, TRBD2 (5 bases). The CDR3 runs 14 residues. The germline CDR1 and CDR2 sequences are SGDLS and YYNGEE. Trimming removed 1 base from V and 7 bases from J, with 15 bases in between. The CDR3 here is CASSVTKAEGEQYF. The CDR3 coding sequence is TGTGCCAGCAGCGTAACCAAGGCTGAGGGTGAGCAGTACTTC.

The chain links TRBV25-1 to TRBJ1-4; the match to TRBD1 covers 8 bases. J gave up 3 bases and V 4 bases, and 4 bases lay outside the gene matches. This CDR3 contains 15 residues. CDR1 is MGHDK, CDR2 SYGVNS, per germline. Here the CDR3 reads CASSARQGPNEKLFF. The CDR3 DNA reads as TGTGCCAGCAGTGCAAGACAGGGGCCTAATGAAAAACTGTTTTTT.

V and J are TRBV11-2 and TRBJ2-3; perhaps TRBD1 as D (5 bases). The CDR3 extends over 15 amino acids. Per germline, CDR1 SGHAT and CDR2 FQNNGV. The V end lost 0 bases, the J end lost 4 bases, and 11 bases lay between the germline ends. The CDR3 nucleotides read TGTGCCAGCAGCTTAGATTCCCTCAGGGCAGATACGCAGTATTTT. Translated: CASSLDSLRADTQYF.

This rearrangement joins TRBV7-6 to TRBJ1-1; TRBD1 matches at 9 bases. J gave up 7 bases and V 7 bases, and 10 bases lay outside the gene matches. The CDR3 spans 14 residues. Germline V gene lookup returns CDR1 SGHVS and CDR2 FNYEAQ. The CDR3 sequence is CASTDRGEVDEAFF. The CDR3 region has the DNA TGTGCCAGCACCGACAGGGGGGAGGTTGATGAAGCTTTCTTT.

The V gene is TRBV11-2, the J gene TRBJ2-7; 7 nucleotides align to TRBD1. V was pared by 4 bases and J by 0 bases, with 6 bases of the junction left unmatched. The CDR3 length is 15 residues. Germline V gives CDR1 SGHAT, CDR2 FQNNGV. The CDR3 is CASSSQTGSSYEQYF. Here the CDR3 DNA reads TGTGCCAGCAGCTCACAGACAGGGAGCTCCTACGAGCAGTACTTC.

V and J are TRBV9 and TRBJ1-1; TRBD1 might be the D (5 bases). The CDR3 is made up of 19 amino acids. Germline V lookup: CDR1 SGDLS, CDR2 YYNGEE. Deletions cut 3 bases from V and 1 base from J, with 25 bases between. The CDR3 loop is CASSASGMFSWGENTEAFF. The CDR3 DNA follows: TGTGCCAGCAGCGCCTCAGGTATGTTTTCATGGGGGGAGAACACTGAAGCTTTCTTT.

The V gene is TRBV28, the J gene TRBJ1-2; 7 positions agree with TRBD1. V lost 4 bases to trimming and J lost 2 bases; unmatched junction nucleotides: 4. The CDR3 consists of 14 residues. Germline V gives CDR1 MDHEN, CDR2 SYDVKM. CDR3 DNA: TGTGCCAGCAGTTCCAGGGGGTGGAACTATGGCTACACCTTC. Translated, it gives CASSSRGWNYGYTF.

This clone was observed a handful of times. The chain is built from TRBV4-2 and TRBJ1-2, with TRBD1 identical over 7 bases. Germline V lookup: CDR1 LGHNA, CDR2 YNFKEQ. The CDR3 loop spans 14 amino acids. V gave up 1 base and J gave up 7 bases; unmatched junction bases: 6. The CDR3 sequence: CASSQGQGRSGYTF. In DNA, the CDR3 is TGTGCCAGCAGCCAAGGACAGGGTAGGAGTGGCTACACCTTC.

This rearrangement joins TRBV7-3 to TRBJ1-6; D is uncertain. The CDR3 length is 14 residues. Germline lookup yields CDR1 SGHTA and CDR2 FQGTGA. Trimming shortened V by 4 bases and J by 5 bases, and 9 bases separated the two germline ends. In nucleotides, the CDR3 is TGTGCCAGCAGCTCGGACGGGGATAATTCACCCCTCCACTTT. Its protein is CASSSDGDNSPLHF.

This clone has more than one count but fewer than ten. This chain uses TRBV29-1 with TRBJ2-3, with 9 bases identical to TRBD2. V dropped 0 bases and J dropped 4; count of bases not matched to a gene: 2. Germline CDR1 and CDR2: SQVTM and ANQGSEA. The CDR3 length is 14 residues. The CDR3 nucleotides read TGCAGCGTTGAAGAGGGACTAGCAGCAGATACGCAGTATTTT. Protein sequence: CSVEEGLAADTQYF.

V usage is TRBV6-1 and J usage is TRBJ2-1; unclear D gene. Germline V CDR1 and CDR2: MNHNS, SASEGT. The CDR3 is 14 amino acids. The V and J ends lost 2 bases and 4 bases respectively, with 9 bases between them. CDR3 loop: CASSESGGYNEQFF. CDR3 DNA sequence: TGTGCCAGCAGTGAATCAGGTGGATACAATGAGCAGTTCTTC.

The chain links TRBV9 to TRBJ2-3; TRBD2 matches at 8 bases. CDR3 length: 16 residues. With 3 bases clipped from V and 2 bases from J, the junction kept 8 bases outside the gene matches. CDR1 SGDLS and CDR2 YYNGEE come from the germline V gene. The CDR3 DNA sequence: TGTGCCAGCAGCGCTTTTTCGGGGGGGCACACAGATACGCAGTATTTT. Its translation is CASSAFSGGHTDTQYF.

The gene calls are TRBV27 and TRBJ1-1; 10 positions agree with TRBD1. V trimming: 8 bases; J trimming: 0 bases; junction bases outside the gene matches: 12. CDR1 is MNHEY and CDR2 is SMNVEV in the germline V gene (reference sequence). The length of the CDR3 is 17 residues. CDR3 DNA: TGTGCCAGCGGACGACAGGGGGCCCTCCCCATGAACACTGAAGCTTTCTTT. Translation: CASGRQGALPMNTEAFF.

The chain carries TRBV7-3 and TRBJ2-1; TRBD1 matches 10 bases. Per germline, CDR1 SGHTA and CDR2 FQGTGA. Germline trimming cut 2 bases from V and 0 bases from J; bases unmatched to any gene: 16. This CDR3 contains 21 residues. CDR3 nucleotides: TGTGCCAGCAGCTTAGACGCCGGGACAGGGGATGTGAAGTCCTCCTACAATGAGCAGTTCTTC. Its translation is CASSLDAGTGDVKSSYNEQFF.

J is TRBJ1-6 and V is TRBV18, with 8 bases identical to TRBD1. The germline V gene has CDR1 KGHSH and CDR2 LQKENI. Germline trimming cut 3 bases from V and 4 bases from J; bases unmatched to any gene: 8. The length of the CDR3 is 17 residues. CDR3: CASSPTGTGVYNSPLHF. The CDR3 DNA is TGTGCCAGCTCACCCACCGGGACAGGTGTTTATAATTCACCCCTCCACTTT.

The chain has TRBV6-5 and TRBJ2-5, with a weak D call TRBD1 (6 bases). The CDR3 length is 14 residues. Trimming cost V 5 bases and J 1 base, with 11 bases left between them. Germline V gene lookup returns CDR1 MNHEY and CDR2 SVGAGI. The CDR3 is CASSKQGLQETQYF. CDR3 nucleotide sequence: TGTGCCAGCAGTAAACAGGGCCTCCAAGAGACCCAGTACTTC.

This clone has only one observation. This chain connects TRBV3-1 (or the pseudogene TRBV3-2) to TRBJ1-5; 8 positions match TRBD1. This CDR3 contains 15 residues. With V trimmed by 1 base and J by 6 bases, 5 bases remained unmatched. Germline-derived CDR1 and CDR2 are LGHDT and YNNKEL (reference sequence). The CDR3 reads CASSQGVRGRQPQHF. The CDR3 region has the DNA TGTGCCAGCAGCCAAGGGGTCAGGGGGCGTCAGCCCCAGCATTTT.

This chain joins TRBV6-5 and TRBJ2-7; unclear D gene. The CDR3 runs to 15 residues. V gave up 0 bases and J gave up 5 bases, with 14 bases separating them. Germline lookup yields CDR1 MNHEY and CDR2 SVGAGI. The CDR3 sequence is CASSYSRSVRNEQYF. The CDR3 DNA is TGTGCCAGCAGTTACTCCCGGTCGGTGCGGAACGAGCAGTACTTC.